The T cell receptor beta chain under discussion was sequenced for a study of blood T cell repertoires in COVID-19 (dated by TCRdb to the early 2020s). The study in broad terms: Collaborator samples came from the United States, Italy and Spain and covered acute and convalescent phases of COVID-19. The material from the prospective study consisted of cDNA or gDNA derived from T cells, B-cell-depleted T cells, or PBMCs. The dataset comprised deeply sampled blood TCRbeta repertoires from subjects exposed to, actively infected with, or recovered from COVID-19. The repertoires were released in a freely available public database intended as a resource for research on the immune response to SARS-CoV-2. The samples were drawn from the first 160 participants of the ongoing ImmuneRACE study and from more than 1,000 subjects provided by 6 global collaborators. Sample metadata almost always included a de-identified subject ID, COVID-19 status, age in years and sex. Where HLA class I and class II types were available, the types were taken from metadata supplied by the sample provider, not from assay-based typing.

At one collaborating source in Seattle, patients were enrolled during active infection and were followed longitudinally through the course of disease. The collaborating institutions used their own protocols to collect whole blood in K2EDTA tubes. Collaborator samples were shipped for TCRbeta analysis as frozen whole blood, isolated PBMCs, or DNA extracted from either sample type. General study outcomes and caveats: The amount of clinical and demographic metadata varied by source and participant and was provided uncurated.

TCRbeta CDR3 regions were amplified from genomic DNA using the immunoSEQ Assay, a bias-controlled multiplex PCR. From the authors' description of their analysis: Within the assay, amplification of reference gene primers was used to estimate how many nucleated cells each sample contained. Sequence reads were collapsed and filtered to measure the absolute abundance of every unique TCRbeta CDR3 rearrangement. Productive Simpson clonality was computed per sample as the square root of Simpson's diversity index over productive rearrangements. TCRdb obtained this table from immuneACCESS and retained in-frame rearrangements with V and J assigned. These tables miss some clones; where compared with another copy, unresolved V genes account for less than half of the shortfall, and the remainder is unexplained. The V and J calls and clone size are taken from that table; D and trimming were inferred from the DNA. Recorded for this sample are 250,000 to 350,000 clones; about 85% of them occurred a single time. The top ten clonotypes cover 0.87% of the sample.

For this clone: Its antigen has not been determined. No base-level quality is on record; no much larger clone is a single base apart.

V and J are trimmed by 4 bases and 6 bases, and the gene matches miss 8 bases of the junction. Its CDR3 holds 16 amino acids, cysteine through phenylalanine. Only the CDR3 portion is preserved as DNA: 48 bases, with reading frame beginning at the first base. CDR1 SGDLS and CDR2 YYNGEE were looked up in the germline V gene. This clonotype was sampled from a human donor with COVID-19, enrolled during active disease. The donor label of this sample is uncertain. Rearrangement joined TRBV9 to TRBJ2-3, with 13 junctional bases fitting TRBD2. The specimen was peripheral blood. The CDR3 reads CASSLRGTSGTDTQYF. The nucleotide sequence is given as TGTGCCAGCAGCTTAAGGGGGACTAGCGGGACGGATACGCAGTATTTT.